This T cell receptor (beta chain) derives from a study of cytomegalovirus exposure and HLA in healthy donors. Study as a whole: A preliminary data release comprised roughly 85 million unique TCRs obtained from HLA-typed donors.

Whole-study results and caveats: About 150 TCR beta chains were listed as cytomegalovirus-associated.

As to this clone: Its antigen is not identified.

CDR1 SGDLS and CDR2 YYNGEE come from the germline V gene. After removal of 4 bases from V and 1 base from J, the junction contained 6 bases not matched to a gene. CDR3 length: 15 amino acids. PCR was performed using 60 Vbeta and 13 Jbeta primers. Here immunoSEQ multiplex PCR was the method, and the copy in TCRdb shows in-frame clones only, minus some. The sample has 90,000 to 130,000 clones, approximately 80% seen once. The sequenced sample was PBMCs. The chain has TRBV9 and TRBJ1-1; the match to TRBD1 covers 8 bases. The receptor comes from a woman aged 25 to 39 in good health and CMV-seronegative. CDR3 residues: CASSTSGTGNTEAFF. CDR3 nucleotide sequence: TGTGCCAGCAGCACTTCCGGGACAGGGAACACTGAAGCTTTCTTT.